A single TCR beta chain is shown here with its context. Germline-derived CDR1 and CDR2 are WNHNN and SYGVQD (reference sequence). V was pared by 5 bases and J by 4 bases, with 8 bases between. The CDR3 totals 12 residues. These data belong to a study of blood T cell repertoires in COVID-19. In the study overall: From the United States, Italy and Spain came samples of acute and convalescent COVID-19.

Original processing methods: Amplification from reference gene primers served as the basis for estimated nucleated cell counts. Method: immunoSEQ multiplex PCR; TCRdb's copy keeps in-frame clones and lacks some. The V and J calls and the clone size are those of that table, but D and trimming were determined from the DNA. This sample carries approximately 100,000 clones, 70% to 85% of them seen once, and the ten largest clones take 20% to 25%. This clonotype originated in a man aged 70 or older with active or convalescent COVID-19. Sample: peripheral blood. V gene TRBV10-1 combines with J gene TRBJ1-1; TRBD1 might be the D (6 bases). The CDR3 DNA reads TGCGCCAGCAGTCAAGGGGGCACTGAAGCTTTCTTT. This translates into CASSQGGTEAFF.